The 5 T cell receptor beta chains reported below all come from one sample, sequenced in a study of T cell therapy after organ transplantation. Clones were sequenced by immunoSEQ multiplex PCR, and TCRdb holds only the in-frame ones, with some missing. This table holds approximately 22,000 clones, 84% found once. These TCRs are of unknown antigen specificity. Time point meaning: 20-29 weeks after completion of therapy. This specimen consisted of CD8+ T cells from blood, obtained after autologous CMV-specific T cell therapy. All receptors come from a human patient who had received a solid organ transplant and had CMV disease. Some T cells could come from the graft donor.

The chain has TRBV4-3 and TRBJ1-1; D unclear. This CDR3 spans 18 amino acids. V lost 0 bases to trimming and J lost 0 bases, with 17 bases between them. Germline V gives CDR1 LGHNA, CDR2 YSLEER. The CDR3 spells CASSQDGYYGQLNTEAFF. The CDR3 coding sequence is TGCGCCAGCAGCCAAGATGGTTATTATGGGCAGTTGAACACTGAAGCTTTCTTT.

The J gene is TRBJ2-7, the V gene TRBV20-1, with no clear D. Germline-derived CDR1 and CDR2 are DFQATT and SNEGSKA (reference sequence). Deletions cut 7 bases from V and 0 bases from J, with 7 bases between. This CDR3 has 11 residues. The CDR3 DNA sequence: TGCAGTGGGACGAGCTCCTACGAGCAGTACTTC. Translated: CSGTSSYEQYF.

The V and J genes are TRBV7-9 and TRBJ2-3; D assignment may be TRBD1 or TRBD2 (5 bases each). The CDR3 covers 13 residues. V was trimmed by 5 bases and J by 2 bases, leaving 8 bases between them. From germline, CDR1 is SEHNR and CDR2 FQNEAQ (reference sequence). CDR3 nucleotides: TGTGCCAGCAGCCGGGACCTCACAGATACGCAGTATTTT. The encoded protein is CASSRDLTDTQYF.

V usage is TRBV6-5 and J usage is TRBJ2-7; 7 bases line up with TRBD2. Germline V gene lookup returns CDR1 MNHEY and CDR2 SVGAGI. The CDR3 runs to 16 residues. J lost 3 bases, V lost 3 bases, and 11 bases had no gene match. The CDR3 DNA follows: TGTGCCAGCAGTTATTTCACCTGGGGGGGGGACTACGAGCAGTACTTC. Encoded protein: CASSYFTWGGDYEQYF.

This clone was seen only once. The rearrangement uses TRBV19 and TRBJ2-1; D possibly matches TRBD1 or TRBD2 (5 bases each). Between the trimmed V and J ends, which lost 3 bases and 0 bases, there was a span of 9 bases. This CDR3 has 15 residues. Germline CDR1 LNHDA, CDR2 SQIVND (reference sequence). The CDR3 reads CASSIAGSSYNEQFF. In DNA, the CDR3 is TGTGCCAGTAGTATCGCAGGGAGCTCCTACAATGAGCAGTTCTTC.